This TCR beta chain was obtained from a study of graft-versus-host responses after intestinal transplantation. Study at large: Anti-thymocyte globulin served as induction for all recipients, who then took tacrolimus and steroids for 2 to 4 years.

Responders (around 200,000, CFSE-labeled) were co-plated with around 200,000 irradiated, violet-dye-labeled stimulators. Cell sorting after the reaction yielded proliferating CFSE-low CD3+CD4+ and CD3+CD8+ responders. This CDR3 is 15 amino acids long. The protocol was immunoSEQ multiplex PCR, while the TCRdb copy is restricted to in-frame clones and leaves out a portion. The table records approximately 7,600 clones, around 30% of them present only once. V and J are TRBV21-1 and TRBJ1-1; TRBD1, as called in the table, went unchecked against the DNA. TRBV21-1 is given as a pseudogene. This receptor was obtained from a human patient who received an intestinal transplant. This sample comprised alloreactive CD4+ T cells from a mixed lymphocyte reaction culture, obtained before intestinal transplant. As for subset: CFSE-low proliferating T cells sorted from approximately six-day pre-transplant mixed lymphocyte reaction (GvH or HvG direction). CDR3 nucleotides: TGTGCCAGCAGCCCCCGGGGACAGAAGAACACTGAAGCTTTCTTT. Its translation is CASSPRGQKNTEAFF.